These 16 T cell receptor beta chains were sequenced from one sample in a study of blood T cells in healthy people across ages. Primed by a sample-barcoded 5' primer and a J-beta primer mix, a second PCR proceeded for roughly 7 to 11 cycles. TCRdb fed the 5' RACE reads into MiXCR, producing one record per CDR3 protein. The repertoire holds over 1.5 million distinct CDR3 sequences, with 40% to 55% as singletons. The sample was blood. The receptors come from a woman between 35 and 50 years old in good health.

This clonotype turned up a few times. This chain uses TRBV12-3 or TRBV12-4 with TRBJ1-4; TRBD1 might be the D (5 bases). The CDR3 totals 14 residues. The V end was cut by 6 bases, the J end by 5 bases, with 13 bases between. CDR3 sequence (DNA): TGTGCCAGCAGCCGCGGGTGGGGGAATGAAAAACTGTTTTTT. Encoded protein: CASSRGWGNEKLFF.

This clonotype has more than one count but fewer than ten. This chain links TRBV9 with TRBJ2-5; D is unresolved. V was cut by 4 bases and J by 2 bases, with 12 bases left in between. The CDR3 runs 14 residues. Germline values: CDR1 SGDLS, CDR2 YYNGEE. The CDR3 DNA follows: TGTGCCAGCAGCCCCCAAGTCGTGCAAGAGACCCAGTACTTC. Encoded protein: CASSPQVVQETQYF.

This chain joins TRBV7-9 and TRBJ1-1; maybe TRBD1 (6 bases). The germline V and J ends were trimmed by 10 bases and 1 base, with 16 bases remaining between them. Germline V gives CDR1 SEHNR, CDR2 FQNEAQ (reference sequence). The CDR3 spans 14 residues. The CDR3 DNA reads as TGTGCCACCCAGCGCAGGGGCGAGAACACTGAAGCTTTCTTT. Its protein product is CATQRRGENTEAFF.

This clonotype was counted only a few times. The chain carries TRBV9 and TRBJ2-5; D is unresolved. The CDR3 extends over 14 amino acids. The V end was cut by 0 bases, the J end by 5 bases, with 11 bases between. Germline V lookup: CDR1 SGDLS, CDR2 YYNGEE. Here the CDR3 DNA reads TGTGCCAGCAGCGTAGGTCAACAGTCGGAGACCCAGTACTTC. Translating it yields CASSVGQQSETQYF.

The V gene is TRBV25-1, the J gene TRBJ1-2, with D possibly matching TRBD1 (6 bases). There are 16 residues in the CDR3. V lost 3 bases to trimming and J lost 4 bases, with 18 bases between them. CDR1 and CDR2 from the germline V gene are MGHDK and SYGVNS. In DNA, the CDR3 is TGTGCCAGCAGTGATTATCCGTCAGGGGCCGGCTATGGCTACACCTTC. Translated, it gives CASSDYPSGAGYGYTF.

This chain links TRBV6-2 or TRBV6-3 with TRBJ2-5, with 12 bases lining up with TRBD2. The germline CDR1 and CDR2 sequences are MNHEY and SVGEGT. The CDR3 consists of 16 residues. Germline trimming cut 5 bases from V and 4 bases from J; bases unmatched to any gene: 8. The DNA of the CDR3 is TGTGCCAGCAGTCGCGGACTAGCGGGGTTTTCAGAGACCCAGTACTTC. It is translated as CASSRGLAGFSETQYF.

The genes are TRBV5-1 and TRBJ2-3; the D is unclear. Trimming took off 1 base at V and 0 bases at J, with 9 bases between the two ends. CDR1 and CDR2 (germline): SGHRS, YFSETQ. The CDR3 runs to 15 residues. CDR3 amino acids: CASSLSSISTDTQYF. The CDR3, as DNA: TGCGCCAGCAGCTTGTCGAGTATCAGCACAGATACGCAGTATTTT.

This clonotype was counted between two and nine times. The chain uses TRBV27 and TRBJ1-1, with 9 bases matching TRBD1. Germline CDR1 reads MNHEY; CDR2 reads SMNVEV (reference sequence). J gave up 5 bases and V 7 bases, and 17 bases lay outside the gene matches. The CDR3 is 17 residues long. CDR3 in amino acids: CASTKRWGGQGETEAFF. The CDR3 coding sequence is TGTGCCAGCACCAAAAGGTGGGGGGGACAGGGAGAGACTGAAGCTTTCTTT.

With respect to this clonotype: Germline is not matched at one junction end, which may reflect a read error. The chain links TRBV7-3 to TRBJ1-2, with 10 nucleotides matching TRBD1. The CDR3 has 16 residues. From germline, CDR1 is SGHTA and CDR2 FQGTGA. In DNA form, the CDR3 reads TGTGCCAGCAGCCTAACTTCCACGGACAGGGGGAAAGGCTACACCTTC. This sequence encodes CASSLTSTDRGKGYTF. Based on the CDR3 plus reference TRBV7-3 and TRBJ1-2, the full variable domain is GAGVSQTPSNKVTEKGKYVELRCDPISGHTALYWYRQSLGQGPEFLIYFQGTGAADDSGLPNDRFFAVRPEGSVSTLKIQRTERGDSAVYLCASSLTSTDRGKGYTFGSGTRLTVV.

The chain employs TRBV19 and TRBJ2-5; D is ambiguous. The V end lost 5 bases, the J end lost 2 bases, and 21 bases lay between the germline ends. The CDR3 runs to 17 residues. Germline assignment: CDR1 LNHDA and CDR2 SQIVND (reference sequence). The CDR3 loop reads CASSSRPSTIGQETQYF. CDR3 in DNA: TGTGCCAGTAGTTCCCGCCCCTCCACCATTGGACAAGAGACCCAGTACTTC.

A few counts support this clonotype. This rearrangement joins TRBV3-1 to TRBJ2-1, with TRBD2 identical over 8 bases. Germline CDR1 reads LGHDT; CDR2 reads YNNKEL (reference sequence). V trimming: 3 bases; J trimming: 9 bases; junction bases outside the gene matches: 10. The CDR3 runs 15 residues. In DNA, the CDR3 is TGTGCCAGCAGCCACCGGGGGGGCAGTGTTACTGAGCAGTTCTTC. Translation: CASSHRGGSVTEQFF.

This chain links TRBV20-1 with TRBJ2-5, with 11 bases aligning to TRBD2. This CDR3 spans 14 amino acids. Losses at the gene ends were 3 bases for V and 7 bases for J; bases not matched to a gene: 7. The germline V gene encodes CDR1 DFQATT and CDR2 SNEGSKA (reference sequence). This CDR3 reads CSARIAGGRATQYF. CDR3 nucleotides: TGCAGTGCTAGGATAGCGGGGGGGCGCGCGACCCAGTACTTC.

This sequence joins TRBV7-9 and TRBJ2-1; 7 nucleotides line up with TRBD2. V shed 6 bases, J shed 4 bases, and the junction held 9 bases outside the gene matches. Germline CDR1 reads SEHNR; CDR2 reads FQNEAQ (reference sequence). The CDR3 spans 15 residues. Here the CDR3 DNA reads TGTGCCAGCAGTTGGGGAGCGGGACCATACAATGAGCAGTTCTTC. Translation gives CASSWGAGPYNEQFF.

This clonotype was recorded a few times. The chain has TRBV5-1 and TRBJ2-1; 7 positions agree with TRBD2. This CDR3 spans 18 amino acids. V was pared by 0 bases and J by 0 bases, with 9 bases of the junction left unmatched. CDR1 and CDR2 from the germline V gene are SGHRS and YFSETQ. The CDR3 reads CASSLARQGGYSYNEQFF. DNA for the CDR3: TGCGCCAGCAGCTTGGCCCGGCAGGGAGGGTACTCCTACAATGAGCAGTTCTTC.

This chain connects TRBV29-1 to TRBJ2-1, with TRBD1 matching 7 bases. Trimming at V came to 5 bases and at J to 8 bases, leaving 3 bases not matched to a gene. The CDR3 covers 11 residues. Germline V CDR1 and CDR2: SQVTM, ANQGSEA. CDR3 residues: CSVYRGDEQFF. The CDR3 bases are TGCAGCGTTTACAGGGGAGATGAGCAGTTCTTC.

This clonotype appeared a few times. The chain is built from TRBV28 and TRBJ2-3; the D is unclear. Germline lookup yields CDR1 MDHEN and CDR2 SYDVKM. This CDR3 has 13 amino acids. The germline V and J ends were trimmed by 5 bases and 2 bases, with 8 bases remaining between them. CDR3: CASSRINTDTQYF. DNA for the CDR3: TGTGCCAGCAGTCGAATAAACACAGATACGCAGTATTTT.